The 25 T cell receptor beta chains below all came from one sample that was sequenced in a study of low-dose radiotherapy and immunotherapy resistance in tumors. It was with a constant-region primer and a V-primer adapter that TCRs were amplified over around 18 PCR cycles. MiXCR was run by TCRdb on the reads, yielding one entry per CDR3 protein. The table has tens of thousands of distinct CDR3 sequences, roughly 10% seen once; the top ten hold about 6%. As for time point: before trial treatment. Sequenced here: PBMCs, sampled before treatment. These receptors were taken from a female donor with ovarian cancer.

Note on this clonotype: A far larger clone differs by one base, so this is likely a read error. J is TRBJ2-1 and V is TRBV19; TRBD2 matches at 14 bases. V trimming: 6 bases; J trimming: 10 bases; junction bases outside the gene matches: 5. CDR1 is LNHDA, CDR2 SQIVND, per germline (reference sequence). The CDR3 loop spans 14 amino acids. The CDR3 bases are TGTGCCAGTAGCCGACTAGCGGGAGGGTACGAGCAGTTCTTC. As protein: CASSRLAGGYEQFF.

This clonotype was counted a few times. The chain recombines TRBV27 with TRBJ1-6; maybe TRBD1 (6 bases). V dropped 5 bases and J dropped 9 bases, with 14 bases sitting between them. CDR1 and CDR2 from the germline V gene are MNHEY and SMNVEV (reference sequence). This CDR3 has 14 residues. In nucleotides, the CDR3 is TGTGCCAGCAGTCTGACAGGTGGAGGTTCACCCCTCCACTTT. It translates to CASSLTGGGSPLHF.

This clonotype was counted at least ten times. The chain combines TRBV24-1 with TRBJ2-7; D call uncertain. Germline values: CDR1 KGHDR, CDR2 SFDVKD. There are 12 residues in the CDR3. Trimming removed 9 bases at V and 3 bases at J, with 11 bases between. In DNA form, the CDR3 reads TGTGCCACCTTAGACACTCACTACGAGCAGTACTTC. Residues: CATLDTHYEQYF.

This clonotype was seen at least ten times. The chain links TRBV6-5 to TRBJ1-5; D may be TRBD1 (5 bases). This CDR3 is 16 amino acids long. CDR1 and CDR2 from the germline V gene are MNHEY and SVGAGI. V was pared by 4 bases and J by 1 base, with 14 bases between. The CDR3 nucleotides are TGTGCCAGCAGTTTGGGGAGGGGCGTCAGCAATCAGCCCCAGCATTTT. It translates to CASSLGRGVSNQPQHF.

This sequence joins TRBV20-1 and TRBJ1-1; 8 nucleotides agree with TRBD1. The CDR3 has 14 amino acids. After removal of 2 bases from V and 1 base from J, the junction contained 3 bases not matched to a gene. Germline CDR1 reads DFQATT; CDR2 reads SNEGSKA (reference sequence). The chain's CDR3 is CSARQGAGNTEAFF. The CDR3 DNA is TGCAGTGCTAGACAGGGGGCAGGGAACACTGAAGCTTTCTTT.

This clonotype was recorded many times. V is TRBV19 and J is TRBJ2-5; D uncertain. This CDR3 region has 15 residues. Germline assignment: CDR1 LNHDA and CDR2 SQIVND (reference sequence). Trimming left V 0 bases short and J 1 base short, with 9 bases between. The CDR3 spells CASSIDLRSQETQYF. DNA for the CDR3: TGTGCCAGTAGTATAGATCTCAGATCCCAAGAGACCCAGTACTTC.

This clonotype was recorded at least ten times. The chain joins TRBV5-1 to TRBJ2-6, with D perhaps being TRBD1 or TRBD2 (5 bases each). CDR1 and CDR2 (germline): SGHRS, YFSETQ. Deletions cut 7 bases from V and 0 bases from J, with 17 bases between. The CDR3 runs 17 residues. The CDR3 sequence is CASRDQPSSSGANVLTF. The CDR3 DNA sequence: TGCGCCAGCCGGGACCAACCTTCCTCCTCTGGGGCCAACGTCCTGACTTTC.

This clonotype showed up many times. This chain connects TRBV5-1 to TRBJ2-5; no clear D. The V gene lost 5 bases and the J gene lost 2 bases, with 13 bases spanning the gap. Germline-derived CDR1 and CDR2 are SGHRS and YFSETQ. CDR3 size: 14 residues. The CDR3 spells CASRNLGGQETQYF. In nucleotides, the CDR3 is TGCGCCAGCAGGAACCTAGGCGGACAAGAGACCCAGTACTTC.

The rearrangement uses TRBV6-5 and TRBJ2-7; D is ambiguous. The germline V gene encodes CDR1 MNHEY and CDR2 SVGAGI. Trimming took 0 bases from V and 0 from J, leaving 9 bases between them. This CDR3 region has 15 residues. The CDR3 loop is CASSYSRRPSYEQYF. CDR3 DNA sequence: TGTGCCAGCAGTTACTCGCGTAGACCCTCCTACGAGCAGTACTTC.

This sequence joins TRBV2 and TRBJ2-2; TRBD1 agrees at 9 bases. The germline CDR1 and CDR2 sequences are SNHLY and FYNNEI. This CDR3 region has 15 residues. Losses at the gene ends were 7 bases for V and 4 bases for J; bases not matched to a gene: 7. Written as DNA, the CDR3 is TGTGCCAGCACTGAGACAGGGGGTCCCACCGGGGAGCTGTTTTTT. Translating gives CASTETGGPTGELFF.

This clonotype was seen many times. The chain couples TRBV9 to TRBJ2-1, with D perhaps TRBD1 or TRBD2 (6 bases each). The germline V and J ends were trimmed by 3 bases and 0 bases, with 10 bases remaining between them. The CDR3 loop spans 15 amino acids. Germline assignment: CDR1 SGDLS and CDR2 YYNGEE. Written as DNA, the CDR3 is TGTGCCAGCAGCGGCAAGGGGGGCTCCTACAATGAGCAGTTCTTC. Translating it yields CASSGKGGSYNEQFF.

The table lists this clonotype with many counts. The CDR3 protein is CASSYSERLGTQYF. CDR3 bases: TGTGCCAGCAGTTACTCGGAGCGGTTAGGGACCCAGTACTTC. The V call is TRBV6-6, the J call TRBJ2-5; D might be TRBD2 (5 bases). V was shortened by 0 bases and J by 7 bases, with 12 bases between the two germline ends. The CDR3 is 14 amino acids. The germline gives CDR1 MNHNY, CDR2 SVGAGI (reference sequence).

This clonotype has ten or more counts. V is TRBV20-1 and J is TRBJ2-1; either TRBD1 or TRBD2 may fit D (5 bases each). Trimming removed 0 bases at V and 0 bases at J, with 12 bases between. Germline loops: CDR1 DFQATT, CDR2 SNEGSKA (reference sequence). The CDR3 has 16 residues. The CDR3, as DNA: TGCAGTGCTAGAGATTGGACGGGACGCTCCTACAATGAGCAGTTCTTC. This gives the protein CSARDWTGRSYNEQFF.

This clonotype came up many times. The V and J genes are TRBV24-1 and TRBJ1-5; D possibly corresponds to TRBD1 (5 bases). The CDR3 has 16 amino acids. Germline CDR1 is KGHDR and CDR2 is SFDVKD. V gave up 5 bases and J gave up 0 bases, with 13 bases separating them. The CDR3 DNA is TGTGCCACCAGTGGGCCGGGACGGAATAGCAATCAGCCCCAGCATTTT. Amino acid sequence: CATSGPGRNSNQPQHF.

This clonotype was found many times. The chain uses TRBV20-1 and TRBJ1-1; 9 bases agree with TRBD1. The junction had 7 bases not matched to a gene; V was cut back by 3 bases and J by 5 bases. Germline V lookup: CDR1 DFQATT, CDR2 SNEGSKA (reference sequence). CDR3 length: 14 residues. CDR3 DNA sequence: TGCAGTGCTAGTGACGGGACAGGGAGGACTGAAGCTTTCTTT. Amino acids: CSASDGTGRTEAFF.

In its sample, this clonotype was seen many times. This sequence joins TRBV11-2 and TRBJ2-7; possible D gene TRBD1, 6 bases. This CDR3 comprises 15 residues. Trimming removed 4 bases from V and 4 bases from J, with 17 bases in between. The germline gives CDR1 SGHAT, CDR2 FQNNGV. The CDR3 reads CASSSMDSLPYEQYF. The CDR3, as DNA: TGTGCCAGCAGCTCTATGGACAGTCTTCCTTACGAGCAGTACTTC. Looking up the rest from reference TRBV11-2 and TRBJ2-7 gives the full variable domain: EAGVAQSPRYKIIEKRQSVAFWCNPISGHATLYWYQQILGQGPKLLIQFQNNGVVDDSQLPKDRFSAERLKGVDSTLKIQPAKLEDSAVYLCASSSMDSLPYEQYFGPGTRLTVT.

CDR3 region: CASSTPQVGLAKNIQYF. The DNA of the CDR3 is TGTGCCAGTAGTACCCCCCAAGTGGGACTAGCCAAAAACATTCAGTACTTC. The chain has TRBV19 and TRBJ2-4, with D tentatively TRBD2 (6 bases). The CDR3 contains 17 residues. V lost 4 bases and J lost 0, with 16 bases in between. From germline, CDR1 is LNHDA and CDR2 SQIVND (reference sequence).

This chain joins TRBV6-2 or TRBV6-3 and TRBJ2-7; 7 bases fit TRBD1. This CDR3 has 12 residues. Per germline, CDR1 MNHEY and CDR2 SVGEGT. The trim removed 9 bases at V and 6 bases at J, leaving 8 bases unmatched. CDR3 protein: CASRFGTVEQYF. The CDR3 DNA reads TGTGCCAGTAGATTCGGGACAGTCGAGCAGTACTTC.

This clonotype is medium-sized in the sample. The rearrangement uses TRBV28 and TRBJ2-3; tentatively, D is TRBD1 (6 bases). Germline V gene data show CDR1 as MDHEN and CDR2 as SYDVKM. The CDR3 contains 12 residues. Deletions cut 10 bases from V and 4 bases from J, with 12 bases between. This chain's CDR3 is CATTGLADTQYF. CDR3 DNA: TGTGCCACCACAGGGTTGGCAGATACGCAGTATTTT.

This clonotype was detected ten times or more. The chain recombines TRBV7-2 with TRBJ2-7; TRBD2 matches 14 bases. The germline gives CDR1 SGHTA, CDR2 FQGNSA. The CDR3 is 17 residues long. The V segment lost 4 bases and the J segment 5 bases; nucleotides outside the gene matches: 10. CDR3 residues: CASSYTGTSGRSHEQYF. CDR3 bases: TGTGCCAGCAGCTACACCGGGACTAGCGGGAGATCCCACGAGCAGTACTTC.

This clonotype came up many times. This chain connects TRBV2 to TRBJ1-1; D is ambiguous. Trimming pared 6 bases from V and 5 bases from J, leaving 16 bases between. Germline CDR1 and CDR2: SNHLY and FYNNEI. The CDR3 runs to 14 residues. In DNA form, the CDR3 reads TGTGCCAGCAGGATCAGTACAGATTCAACTGAAGCTTTCTTT. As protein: CASRISTDSTEAFF.

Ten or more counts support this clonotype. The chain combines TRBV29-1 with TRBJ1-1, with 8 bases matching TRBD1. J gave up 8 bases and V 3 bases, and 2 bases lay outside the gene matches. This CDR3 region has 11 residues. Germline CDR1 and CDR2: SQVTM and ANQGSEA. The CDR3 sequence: CSVDQGAEAFF. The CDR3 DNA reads TGCAGCGTTGATCAGGGGGCAGAAGCTTTCTTT.

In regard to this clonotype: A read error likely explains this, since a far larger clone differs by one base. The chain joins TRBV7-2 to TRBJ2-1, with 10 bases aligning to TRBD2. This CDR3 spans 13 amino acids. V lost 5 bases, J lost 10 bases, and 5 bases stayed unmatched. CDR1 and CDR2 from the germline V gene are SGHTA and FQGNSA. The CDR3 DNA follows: TGTGCCAGCAGCCAAGCGGGGGGGCGCGAGCAGTTCTTC. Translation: CASSQAGGREQFF.

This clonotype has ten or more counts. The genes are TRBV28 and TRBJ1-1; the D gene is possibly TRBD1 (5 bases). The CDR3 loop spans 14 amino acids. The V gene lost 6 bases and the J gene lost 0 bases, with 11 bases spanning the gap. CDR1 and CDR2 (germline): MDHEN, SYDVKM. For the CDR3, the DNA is TGTGCCAGCAGGGTCGGCAGGGTGAACACTGAAGCTTTCTTT. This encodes CASRVGRVNTEAFF.

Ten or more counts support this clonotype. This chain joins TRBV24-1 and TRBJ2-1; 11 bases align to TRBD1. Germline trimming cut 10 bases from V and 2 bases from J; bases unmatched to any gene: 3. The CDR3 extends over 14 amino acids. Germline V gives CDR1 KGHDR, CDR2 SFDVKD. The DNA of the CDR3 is TGTGCCACAATGGGACAGGGGGCCTACAATGAGCAGTTCTTC. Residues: CATMGQGAYNEQFF.